These 27 T cell receptor beta chains were all obtained from the same sample, sequenced in a study of blood T cell repertoires in COVID-19. Profiling relied on immunoSEQ multiplex PCR, and the TCRdb table lists in-frame clones only, not all of them. The sample has approximately 400,000 clones, around 89% seen once; the top ten hold over 9.5%. The sample comprised peripheral blood. The receptors stem from a woman aged 50 to 60 with COVID-19, enrolled during active disease.

The chain is built from TRBV5-4 and TRBJ1-1; D uncertain. Per germline, CDR1 SGHNT and CDR2 YYREEE (reference sequence). The CDR3 totals 13 residues. V dropped 0 bases and J dropped 7 bases, with 10 bases sitting between them. For the CDR3, the DNA is TGTGCCAGCAGCTTGGCGGGTGGGAGTGAAGCTTTCTTT. It specifies CASSLAGGSEAFF.

This clone was seen once. The chain couples TRBV25-1 to TRBJ1-3; D unclear. Trimming took off 6 bases at V and 0 bases at J, with 9 bases between the two ends. The CDR3 totals 14 residues. Germline V lookup: CDR1 MGHDK, CDR2 SYGVNS. The CDR3 coding sequence is TGTGCCAGCAGGGACGGGAGCTCTGGAAACACCATATATTTT. It yields the protein CASRDGSSGNTIYF.

This clone was counted a single time. The V and J genes are TRBV19 and TRBJ2-1; D gene unclear. CDR1 is LNHDA, CDR2 SQIVND, per germline (reference sequence). The V and J ends lost 2 bases and 0 bases respectively, with 8 bases between them. The length of the CDR3 is 15 residues. The CDR3 sequence is CASSIQVNSYNEQFF. In DNA, the CDR3 is TGTGCCAGTAGTATACAGGTGAACTCCTACAATGAGCAGTTCTTC. Combining the CDR3 with reference TRBV19 and TRBJ2-1 gives the whole variable domain DGGITQSPKYLFRKEGQNVTLSCEQNLNHDAMYWYRQDPGQGLRLIYYSQIVNDFQKGDIAEGYSVSREKKESFPLTVTSAQKNPTAFYLCASSIQVNSYNEQFFGPGTRLTVL.

This clone was detected once. This chain connects TRBV28 to TRBJ1-2; D unresolved. The CDR3 is 12 residues long. V gave up 1 base and J gave up 8 bases, with 8 bases separating them. The germline CDR1 and CDR2 sequences are MDHEN and SYDVKM. The CDR3 spells CASSLSDSGYTF. The CDR3 region has the DNA TGTGCCAGCAGTTTATCAGATTCCGGCTACACCTTC.

V is TRBV18 and J is TRBJ1-2; TRBD1 agrees at 8 bases. This CDR3 region has 19 residues. The ends lost 3 bases at V and 0 bases at J; junction bases unmatched: 15. Germline values: CDR1 KGHSH, CDR2 LQKENI. In DNA form, the CDR3 reads TGTGCCAGCTCACCGCCGTCGGCAGGGGGCGGGGGACCTAACTATGGCTACACCTTC. This encodes CASSPPSAGGGGPNYGYTF.

This clone has a handful of counts. This sequence joins TRBV28 and TRBJ2-2; unclear D gene. The germline V gene has CDR1 MDHEN and CDR2 SYDVKM. This CDR3 spans 13 amino acids. Trimming shortened V by 3 bases and J by 5 bases, and 7 bases separated the two germline ends. DNA for the CDR3: TGTGCCAGCAGTTTCACGAGGACCGGGGAGCTGTTTTTT. The encoded protein is CASSFTRTGELFF.

The CDR3 DNA reads TGTGCCAGCAGCACACAGACGACAGGGCATGGCTACACCTTC. The encoded protein is CASSTQTTGHGYTF. V usage is TRBV9 and J usage is TRBJ1-2, with TRBD1 matching 7 bases. The V segment lost 4 bases and the J segment 6 bases; nucleotides outside the gene matches: 9. CDR1 is SGDLS, CDR2 YYNGEE, per germline. The CDR3 spans 14 residues.

This chain uses TRBV9 with TRBJ2-3; TRBD2 might be the D (6 bases). Trimming took 0 bases from V and 5 from J, leaving 13 bases between them. Germline values: CDR1 SGDLS, CDR2 YYNGEE. The CDR3 spans 15 residues. CDR3 DNA sequence: TGTGCCAGCAGCGTAGCGGGGGAAAGCGGAGATACGCAGTATTTT. It codes for CASSVAGESGDTQYF.

This clone was detected only once. V and J are TRBV6-5 and TRBJ1-4; 8 bases are a match to TRBD1. This CDR3 has 14 amino acids. V shed 6 bases and J 3 bases; nucleotides not matched to a gene: 3. Germline CDR1 is MNHEY and CDR2 is SVGAGI. Here the CDR3 reads CASSGQGPNEKLFF. CDR3 DNA: TGTGCCAGCAGCGGACAGGGACCTAATGAAAAACTGTTTTTT.

For this clone: The same CDR3 arises from other DNA sequences in this sample as well. The gene calls are TRBV28 and TRBJ1-5; TRBD1 might be the D (5 bases). Germline V gene sequence: CDR1 MDHEN, CDR2 SYDVKM. CDR3 size: 14 residues. Trimming cost V 7 bases and J 0 bases, with 10 bases left between them. Here the CDR3 DNA reads TGTGCCAGCACCCGGGGGTATAGCAATCAGCCCCAGCATTTT. As protein: CASTRGYSNQPQHF.

This clone has more than one count but fewer than ten. This chain links TRBV14 with TRBJ1-4; 9 positions match TRBD1. Germline lookup yields CDR1 SGHDN and CDR2 FVKESK. Losses at the gene ends were 2 bases for V and 7 bases for J; bases not matched to a gene: 8. CDR3 size: 16 residues. CDR3 nucleotide sequence: TGTGCCAGCAGCCAACCTAACAGGGGGCGCAGTGAAAAACTGTTTTTT. It specifies CASSQPNRGRSEKLFF.

The rearrangement uses TRBV5-1 and TRBJ1-2; D might be TRBD1 (6 bases). V was clipped by 0 bases and J by 5 bases, with 14 bases between them. The CDR3 length is 15 residues. Germline V gene lookup returns CDR1 SGHRS and CDR2 YFSETQ. This CDR3 is CASSLEAGALYGYTF. CDR3 nucleotide sequence: TGCGCCAGCAGCTTGGAGGCAGGGGCGTTGTATGGCTACACCTTC. Supplemented by reference TRBV5-1 and TRBJ1-2, the full variable domain reads KAGVTQTPRYLIKTRGQQVTLSCSPISGHRSVSWYQQTPGQGLQFLFEYFSETQRNKGNFPGRFSGRQFSNSRSEMNVSTLELGDSALYLCASSLEAGALYGYTFGSGTRLTVV.

V gene TRBV10-3 combines with J gene TRBJ2-2; D is undetermined. The V gene lost 5 bases and the J gene lost 5 bases, with 9 bases spanning the gap. Germline loops: CDR1 ENHRY, CDR2 SYGVKD. The CDR3 loop spans 13 amino acids. In nucleotides, the CDR3 is TGTGCCATCAGTAGCGCTGAAACCGGGGAGCTGTTTTTT. It is translated as CAISSAETGELFF.

The chain uses TRBV7-2 and TRBJ2-7; maybe TRBD2 (6 bases). The germline V and J ends were trimmed by 6 bases and 6 bases, with 12 bases remaining between them. Germline CDR1 reads SGHTA; CDR2 reads FQGNSA. This CDR3 has 12 residues. The CDR3 DNA reads TGTGCCAGCAGTCCAACTAGCTCCGAGCAGTACTTC. Its translation: CASSPTSSEQYF.

The J gene is TRBJ1-1, the V gene TRBV18; possible D gene TRBD1, 5 bases. Per germline, CDR1 KGHSH and CDR2 LQKENI. The CDR3 contains 14 residues. The ends were cut back, 6 bases at V and 4 bases at J, with 15 bases in the middle. The CDR3, as DNA: TGTGCCAGCTCCCCCGGGGGGGGGACCACTGAAGCTTTCTTT. This encodes CASSPGGGTTEAFF.

The gene calls are TRBV2 and TRBJ1-2; 7 positions agree with TRBD1. The V gene end was trimmed by 9 bases and the J gene end by 3 bases; junction bases not matched to a gene: 1. The CDR3 sequence is 11 residues long. Germline CDR1 SNHLY, CDR2 FYNNEI. CDR3 sequence reads: CASTGDYGYTF. Written as DNA, the CDR3 is TGTGCCAGTACAGGGGACTATGGCTACACCTTC.

The genes are TRBV30 and TRBJ1-6; D remains ambiguous. V lost 0 bases to trimming and J lost 13 bases, with 13 bases between them. CDR3 length: 13 residues. The germline gives CDR1 GTSNPN, CDR2 SVGIG (reference sequence). DNA of the CDR3: TGTGCCTGGAGTGTACCCCCATCCAGGCCCCTCCACTTT. It specifies CAWSVPPSRPLHF.

Only a few counts were recorded for this clone. This rearrangement joins TRBV7-9 to TRBJ1-1; TRBD1 is a possible D gene (6 bases). With 1 base removed from V and 13 bases from J, the gap between germline ends came to 19 bases. The length of the CDR3 is 14 residues. CDR1 is SEHNR and CDR2 is FQNEAQ in the germline V gene (reference sequence). CDR3 loop: CASSLEDRRGEGFF. CDR3 in DNA: TGTGCCAGCAGCTTAGAAGACAGGCGCGGGGAGGGTTTCTTT.

CDR3: CASRRADGNQPQHF. In nucleotides, the CDR3 is TGTGCCAGCAGGCGGGCGGACGGGAATCAGCCCCAGCATTTT. V is TRBV6-5 and J is TRBJ1-5, with D unresolved. The CDR3 spans 14 residues. Germline V gene sequence: CDR1 MNHEY, CDR2 SVGAGI. Trimming left V 6 bases short and J 4 bases short, with 13 bases between.

V is TRBV5-1 and J is TRBJ1-1; D gene unclear. The germline CDR1 and CDR2 sequences are SGHRS and YFSETQ. V dropped 1 base and J dropped 6 bases, with 13 bases sitting between them. The CDR3 covers 14 residues. The CDR3 reads CASSLSSSTAEAFF. CDR3 nucleotide sequence: TGCGCCAGCAGCTTGTCGAGTTCTACGGCTGAAGCTTTCTTT.

For the CDR3, the DNA is TGTGCCAGCAGCCTCGCCGGAGGTTCGAGAAACACCATATATTTT. As protein: CASSLAGGSRNTIYF. V is TRBV5-4 and J is TRBJ1-3; D not resolved. The CDR3 consists of 15 residues. Deletions cut 4 bases from V and 5 bases from J, with 16 bases between. Germline V gene lookup returns CDR1 SGHNT and CDR2 YYREEE (reference sequence).

The CDR3 region is CASSRGPGSLQNYEQYF. The CDR3 coding sequence is TGTGCCAGTAGTAGGGGCCCTGGCTCACTGCAAAACTACGAGCAGTACTTC. The chain recombines TRBV19 with TRBJ2-7; maybe TRBD1 (5 bases). Per germline, CDR1 LNHDA and CDR2 SQIVND (reference sequence). The CDR3 has 17 residues. With 4 bases removed from V and 3 bases from J, the gap between germline ends came to 22 bases. Full variable domain (outside the CDR3, taken from reference TRBV19 and TRBJ2-7): DGGITQSPKYLFRKEGQNVTLSCEQNLNHDAMYWYRQDPGQGLRLIYYSQIVNDFQKGDIAEGYSVSREKKESFPLTVTSAQKNPTAFYLCASSRGPGSLQNYEQYFGPGTRLTVT.

This CDR3 reads CASSQQGDTQYF. In DNA, the CDR3 is TGTGCCAGCTCACAACAGGGAGATACGCAGTATTTT. The chain recombines TRBV18 with TRBJ2-3; possibly TRBD1 for D (6 bases). CDR1 and CDR2 from the germline V gene are KGHSH and LQKENI. The CDR3 runs 12 residues. Trimming took off 4 bases at V and 5 bases at J, with 7 bases between the two ends.

The chain joins TRBV5-5 to TRBJ1-5; D gene unclear. This CDR3 region has 12 residues. Germline V gene data show CDR1 as SGHKS and CDR2 as YYEKEE (reference sequence). Trimming cost V 3 bases and J 4 bases, with 5 bases left between them. This chain's CDR3 is CASSSGNQPQHF. The CDR3 DNA sequence: TGTGCCAGCAGCTCGGGTAATCAGCCCCAGCATTTT.

V and J are TRBV3-1 (or the pseudogene TRBV3-2) and TRBJ2-3, with D possibly TRBD2 on 5 matching bases. This CDR3 has 14 residues. Germline V gene lookup returns CDR1 LGHDT and CDR2 YNNKEL (reference sequence). V was clipped by 1 base and J by 7 bases, with 12 bases between them. CDR3 nucleotide sequence: TGTGCCAGCAGCCAAGGGAGGCCGGGATATACGCAGTATTTT. Amino acids: CASSQGRPGYTQYF.

A single count supports this clone. The rearrangement uses TRBV6-5 and TRBJ1-4; D is possibly TRBD1 (5 bases). This CDR3 spans 15 amino acids. The V and J ends lost 6 bases and 7 bases respectively, with 18 bases between them. Per the germline V gene, CDR1 is MNHEY and CDR2 is SVGAGI. The CDR3: CASSPLGTEGEKLFF. The CDR3 coding sequence is TGTGCCAGCAGCCCCTTGGGGACGGAGGGTGAAAAACTGTTTTTT.

The chain couples TRBV4-1 to TRBJ2-3; tentative D call: TRBD2 (6 bases). Trimming pared 2 bases from V and 9 bases from J, leaving 18 bases between. The CDR3 covers 15 residues. Germline CDR1 MGHRA, CDR2 YSYEKL. CDR3 nucleotide sequence: TGCGCCAGCAGCCAACCGACTAGGGTCGCACGGACGCAGTATTTT. Its protein product is CASSQPTRVARTQYF.